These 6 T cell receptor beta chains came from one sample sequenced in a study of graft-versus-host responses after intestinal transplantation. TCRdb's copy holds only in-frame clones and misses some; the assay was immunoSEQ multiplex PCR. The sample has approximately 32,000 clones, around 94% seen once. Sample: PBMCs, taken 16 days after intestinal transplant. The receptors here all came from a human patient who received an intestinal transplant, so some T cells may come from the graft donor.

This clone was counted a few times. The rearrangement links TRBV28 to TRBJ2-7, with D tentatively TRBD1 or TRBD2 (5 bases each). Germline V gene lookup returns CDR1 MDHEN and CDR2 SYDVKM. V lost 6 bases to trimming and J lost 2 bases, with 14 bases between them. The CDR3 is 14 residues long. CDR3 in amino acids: CASSQRGATYEQYF. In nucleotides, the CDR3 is TGTGCCAGCAGCCAAAGAGGGGCAACCTACGAGCAGTACTTC.

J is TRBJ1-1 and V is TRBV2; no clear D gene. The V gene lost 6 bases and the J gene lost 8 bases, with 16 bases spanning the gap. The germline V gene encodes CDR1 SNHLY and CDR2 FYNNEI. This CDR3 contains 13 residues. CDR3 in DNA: TGTGCCAGCAGCGGCGGGTTCCTGAGCGAAGCTTTCTTT. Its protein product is CASSGGFLSEAFF.

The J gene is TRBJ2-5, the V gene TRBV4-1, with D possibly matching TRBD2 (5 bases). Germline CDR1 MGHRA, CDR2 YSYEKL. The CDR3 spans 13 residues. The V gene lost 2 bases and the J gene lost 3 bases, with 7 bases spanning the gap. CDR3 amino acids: CASSQSGKETQYF. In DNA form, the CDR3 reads TGCGCCAGCAGCCAATCCGGGAAAGAGACCCAGTACTTC.

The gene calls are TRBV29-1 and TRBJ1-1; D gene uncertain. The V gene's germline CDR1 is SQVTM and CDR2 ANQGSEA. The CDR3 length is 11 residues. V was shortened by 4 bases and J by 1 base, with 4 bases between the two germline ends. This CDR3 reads CSVVSNTEAFF. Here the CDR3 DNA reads TGCAGCGTTGTGTCGAACACTGAAGCTTTCTTT.

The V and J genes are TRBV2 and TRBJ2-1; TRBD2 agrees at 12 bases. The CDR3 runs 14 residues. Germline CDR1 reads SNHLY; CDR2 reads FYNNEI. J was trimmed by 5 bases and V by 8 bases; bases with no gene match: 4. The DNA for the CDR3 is TGTGCCAGCCCTAGCGGGAGGGTTAACAATGAGCAGTTCTTC. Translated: CASPSGRVNNEQFF. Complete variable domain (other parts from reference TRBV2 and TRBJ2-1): EPEVTQTPSHQVTQMGQEVILRCVPISNHLYFYWYRQILGQKVEFLVSFYNNEISEKSEIFDDQFSVERPDGSNFTLKIRSTKLEDSAMYFCASPSGRVNNEQFFGPGTRLTVL.

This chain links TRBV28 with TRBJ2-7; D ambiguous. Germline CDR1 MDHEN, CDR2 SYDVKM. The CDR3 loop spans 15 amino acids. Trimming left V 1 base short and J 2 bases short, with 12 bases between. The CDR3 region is CASSLLRGPPYEQYF. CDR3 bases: TGTGCCAGCAGTTTATTACGCGGACCCCCCTACGAGCAGTACTTC.